This T cell receptor beta chain was sequenced for a study of shared clonotypes between healthy human individuals (TCRdb year 2020). Turning to the overall study: The cohort comprised a couple of women and a few men aged 18 to 49 years. For each donor, CD4 naive and CD4 memory were each given three plates, CD8 naive was given two plates, and CD8 memory was given one plate. To estimate repertoire size and how much clonotypes are shared between individuals, the study performed deep sequencing of blood TCR repertoires from 4 to 6 healthy adults. Libraries were prepared and TCR repertoires were sequenced by different laboratories using diverse techniques, in order to increase sequencing depth and limit assay-specific biases. Between about 0.85 and 8.9 billion PBMCs per donor were obtained by leukapheresis. Results and caveats for the whole study, not just this receptor: Larger estimated clonotype richness was generally found for naive subsets than for memory subsets. The small number of donors limited the genetic and exposure-history diversity represented. Sampling was restricted to blood, and TCR repertoires in tissues likely differ from the TCR repertoires found in blood. Rarefaction of sorted-subset datasets indicated incomplete sequencing despite the large sequencing depth. Sharing across four donors was observed for about 5% of naive CD4, under 4% of naive CD8, 2.3% of memory CD4, and roughly 0.4% of memory CD8 clonotypes. Pairwise subsampling indicated that sequencing depth was expected to affect the degree of clonotype sharing among donors. Compared with non-shared clonotypes, the clonotypes found in all four sorted-subset donors had higher generation probabilities.

Notes on this clone: What this receptor recognizes is not known. Base qualities are missing; no much larger clone stands one base away.

Including cysteine and phenylalanine, the CDR3 has 17 amino acids. Only the CDR3 DNA stays, 51 bases, in frame from base 1. CDR1 is given as MDHEN and CDR2 as SYDVKM, both from the germline V gene. Germline trimming amounts to 9 bases on V and 0 bases on J, with 11 as the count of junction bases outside the gene matches. Healthy HIV-negative adults with no recently reported acute infections or vaccinations were included as donors. Only Caucasian adults living in Nashville, Tennessee, USA were represented among the donors. Magnetic negative selection was used to enrich CD4+ T cells, after which naive cells were positively selected on CD45RA and the negative fraction became the memory subset. After blood collection by leukapheresis, PBMCs were isolated using Ficoll-Histopaque density gradient centrifugation and then cryopreserved in the vapor phase of liquid nitrogen. Analytical flow cytometry was used to check the purity and quantity of every magnetically sorted T cell population. Genomic DNA was isolated from every sorted fraction and measured by UV absorbance on a Nanodrop 2000c.

Using the deep immunoSEQ assay, multiplex PCR amplified TCR CDR3 regions from genomic DNA. Extracted genomic DNA from each cell subset was spread evenly across all wells of several immunoSEQ 96-well plates, with each plate serving as a replicate. For sorted subsets, approximately 0.2 ug of genomic DNA, equivalent to around 29,000 T cell genomes, went into each replicate PCR. Purified libraries were quantified with a Qubit 3.0 fluorometer, sized on a Bioanalyzer 2100, and re-quantified with the KAPA Library Quantification kit. Every immunoSEQ 96-well plate was sequenced on a separate single-read 150-cycle Illumina NextSeq 550 flow cell. In the paper's pipeline: Because the immunoSEQ output held only junctional sequences and lacked quality scores, the filtering could not match the filtering applied to full-length reads. Sequences were annotated with PyIR, a Python wrapper for IgBLAST v1.9, using IMGT germline references to assign V/J genes and CDR3. Reads were removed for weak V/J assignments (E-value above 1e-6), missing CDR3, stop codons, out-of-frame junctions, or ambiguous translated residues. V3J clonotypes were defined as sequences sharing an identical inferred V gene, J gene, and CDR3 amino acid sequence. The percentage overlap between two repertoires was calculated by dividing the number of shared unique clonotypes by the size of the smaller repertoire. Repertoire richness was assessed with RTK rarefaction, the Chao1 estimator, and Recon v2.1 estimates of unobserved clonotypes. Generation probabilities for all TCRbeta clonotypes obtained by the gDNA method from four donors were computed using OLGA. Sourced from immuneACCESS, this table was stored by TCRdb with only in-frame sequences that have V and J called. A share of the clones is absent; for the studies checked, an unresolved V gene accounts for under half, and the remainder has no known explanation. V and J calls and clone size are those listed in that table; D and trimming were worked out from the DNA. For this sample there are about 1 million clones; about 76% appear just once. Roughly 1.4% of the sample is in the top ten clones.

The sample consisted of memory CD4+ T cells sorted from blood. According to the study, the label for this sample's cell subset or site signals: CD45RA-negative fraction. The sequence derives from a man younger than 30 in good health. The chain joins TRBV28 to TRBJ1-6, and TRBD1 matches 7 of the central bases. The encoded CDR3 is CASEGTALNSYNSPLHF. The DNA sequence is as follows: TGTGCCAGTGAAGGGACAGCACTAAACTCCTATAATTCACCCCTCCACTTT.